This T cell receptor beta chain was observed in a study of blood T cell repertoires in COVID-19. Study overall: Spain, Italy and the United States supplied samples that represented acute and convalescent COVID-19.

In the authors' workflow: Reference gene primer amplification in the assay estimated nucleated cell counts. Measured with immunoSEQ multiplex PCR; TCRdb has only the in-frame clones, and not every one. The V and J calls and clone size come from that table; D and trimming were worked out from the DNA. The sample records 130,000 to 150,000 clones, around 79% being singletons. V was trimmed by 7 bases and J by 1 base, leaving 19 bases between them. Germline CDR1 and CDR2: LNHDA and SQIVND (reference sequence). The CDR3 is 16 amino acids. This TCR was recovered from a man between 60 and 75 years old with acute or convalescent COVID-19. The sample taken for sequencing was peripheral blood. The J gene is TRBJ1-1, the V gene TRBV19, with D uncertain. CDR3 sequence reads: CASTPIQAPGNTEAFF. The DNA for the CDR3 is TGTGCCAGTACCCCAATCCAAGCCCCGGGGAACACTGAAGCTTTCTTT.